This T cell receptor (beta chain) was sequenced during a study of beta chain features in type 1 diabetes. Whole-study context: Sorted cell examination encompassed under 130 million cells across all samples. Broader study findings: High TCR expression in some cells could lead to their over-representation in cDNA sequencing. Insertion counts at VDJ junctions were lower in type 1 diabetes patients, who also showed more deletions there.

Each population that was sorted was more than 95% pure. Investigators reverse transcribed all isolated RNA, so they sequenced expressed TCRB transcripts. Method: immunoSEQ multiplex PCR; TCRdb's copy keeps in-frame clones and lacks some. This table holds about 340,000 clones, approximately 8% found once. Trimming removed 4 bases from V and 4 bases from J, with 7 bases in between. This CDR3 comprises 12 residues. CDR1 and CDR2 (germline): MGHDK, SYGVNS. A note on this clone: Its cognate antigen is unknown.

Sequenced sample: central memory CD4+ T cells from blood. The rearrangement links TRBV25-1 to TRBJ2-5; D not certain. The source of this sequence is a woman between 18 and 29 years old in good health. The DNA for the CDR3 is TGTGCCAGCAGTGGGAGCCGAGAGACCCAGTACTTC. This translates into CASSGSRETQYF.